This T cell receptor beta chain was obtained from a study of blood T cell repertoires in COVID-19. Study overall: COVID-19 samples, acute and convalescent, were from the United States, Italy and Spain.

Here immunoSEQ multiplex PCR was the method, and the copy in TCRdb shows in-frame clones only, minus some. The sample holds fewer than 200,000 clones, around four fifths seen once. Trimming took 4 bases from V and 1 from J, leaving 7 bases between them. This CDR3 comprises 13 residues. CDR1 and CDR2 (germline): MNHEY, SVGAGI. The chain carries TRBV6-5 and TRBJ1-1, with a tentative D call TRBD1 (6 bases). This receptor was taken from a man between 65 and 85 years old with acute or convalescent COVID-19. Sequencing was carried out using peripheral blood. Here the CDR3 DNA reads TGTGCCAGCAGTTGGACAGAGAACACTGAAGCTTTCTTT. It encodes CASSWTENTEAFF.